The rows below give T cell receptor beta chains drawn from one sample of a study. TCRdb re-analysed the 5' RACE reads in MiXCR, keeping a single row per CDR3 protein. The sample comprises some 64,000 distinct CDR3 sequences, about 20% of which are singletons, and 2.5% to 3% rests with the top ten. The sample comprised memory CD4+ T cells sorted from a lymph node. The receptors here all came from a female donor with breast cancer. CDR3s include the opening cysteine and the closing phenylalanine or tryptophan. Size values are once, few and many counts, or a class for expanded clones, and some rows have none.

J gene | clone size | V gene | CDR3 protein
TRBJ1-4 | few | TRBV20-1 | CSASNTEGGREKLFF
TRBJ2-7 | few | TRBV7-2 | CASSSNNYEQYF
TRBJ2-5 | . | TRBV20-1 | CSAESQETQYF
TRBJ1-3 | few | TRBV9 | CASRGQGNTIYF
TRBJ1-4 | . | TRBV30 | CAWSVNRVNEKLFF
TRBJ1-1 | . | TRBV5-1 | CASSLQGKRTEAFF
TRBJ2-3 | . | TRBV5-1 | CASSLDLQGANNEQYF
TRBJ2-3 | medium-sized | TRBV7-2 | CASSLADTQYF
TRBJ2-1 | . | TRBV6-2/TRBV6-3 | CACSYAGQSYNEQFF
TRBJ2-3 | once | TRBV5-4 | CASTDIAGNTDTQYF